This TCR beta chain comes out of a study of tumor-infiltrating lymphocytes in primary liver carcinoma. In the study overall: The patients had histopathologically diagnosed primary liver carcinoma, and their disease was treated by surgical resection. Among the tumors, stages were T1-T3 N0M0 and sizes about 4 to 10 cm.

Extraction also yielded germline DNA, while blood RNA was obtained from unsorted whole blood. Germline loops: CDR1 SGHAT, CDR2 FQNNGV. V lost 5 bases to trimming and J lost 8 bases; unmatched junction nucleotides: 8. The CDR3 has 16 residues. On this clonotype: Antigen: not known.

Constant-region priming of about 500 ng total RNA yielded TCR beta cDNA. A slightly modified ARM-PCR protocol with three nested multiplex PCR rounds produced these TCR beta libraries. The two initial PCR rounds, around 10 cycles each, used TRBV1-TRBV30 forward and C-beta reverse primers. TCRdb called the multiplex PCR reads again in MiXCR, with one record for every CDR3 protein. Of around 170,000 distinct CDR3 sequences detected, about 60% appear once; the ten largest clones hold approximately 70%. Findings and caveats of the study: Comparison of CD4+ and CD8+ repertoires was precluded by bulk unsorted samples.

The sequence was collected from a man in his forties with primary liver carcinoma and hepatitis B virus infection. This rearrangement joins TRBV11-2 to TRBJ2-1; 14 nucleotides align to TRBD2. The sequenced sample was peripheral blood. CDR3 DNA: TGTGCCAGCAGCCACGGACTAGCGGGAGGAAAGGATGAGCAGTTCTTC. Translation gives CASSHGLAGGKDEQFF.